Listed here are 8 T cell receptor beta chains from one sample, sequenced in a study of T-cell memory formation after mild COVID-19. TCRdb used MiXCR to reprocess the 5' RACE reads, holding one entry per CDR3 protein. The table lists 90,000 to 120,000 distinct CDR3 sequences, 15% to 20% of them singletons. Sequenced: PBMCs or a T cell subset sorted from them (not recorded which). The receptors were sampled from a young man who had mild COVID-19 (a few samples of this study predate the infection). Cell type and time point are not known.

This clonotype turned up a few times. The V gene is TRBV5-1, the J gene TRBJ2-3, with D uncertain. The germline gives CDR1 SGHRS, CDR2 YFSETQ. This CDR3 comprises 15 residues. Trimming pared 0 bases from V and 5 bases from J, leaving 13 bases between. CDR3 loop: CASSLEDLRVDTQYF. The CDR3 DNA sequence: TGCGCCAGCAGCTTGGAGGATCTAAGGGTAGATACGCAGTATTTT.

A few counts support this clonotype. The rearrangement uses TRBV7-6 and TRBJ2-1; perhaps TRBD1 as D (6 bases). Per germline, CDR1 SGHVS and CDR2 FNYEAQ. This CDR3 region has 14 residues. Trimming shortened V by 5 bases and J by 5 bases, and 13 bases separated the two germline ends. DNA of the CDR3: TGTGCCAGCAGCCTCGGGACAACAGACAATGAGCAGTTCTTC. Amino acid sequence: CASSLGTTDNEQFF.

This clonotype appeared many times. The gene calls are TRBV5-1 and TRBJ1-5; D may be TRBD1 (6 bases). CDR3 length: 15 amino acids. From germline, CDR1 is SGHRS and CDR2 YFSETQ. The germline V and J ends were trimmed by 4 bases and 7 bases, with 18 bases remaining between them. The CDR3 is CASSVGTGYGQPQHF. The CDR3 nucleotides are TGCGCCAGCAGCGTCGGAACAGGGTATGGACAGCCCCAGCATTTT.

This clonotype was counted between two and nine times. V and J are TRBV29-1 and TRBJ2-5; D perhaps matches TRBD1 (6 bases). The V gene lost 6 bases and the J gene lost 5 bases, with 19 bases spanning the gap. The CDR3 has 14 amino acids. Germline loops: CDR1 SQVTM, CDR2 ANQGSEA. CDR3 loop: CSVRVSRGVETQYF. The CDR3 DNA reads TGCAGCGTGAGGGTCTCCAGGGGCGTGGAGACCCAGTACTTC.

The chain has TRBV24-1 and TRBJ2-2, with TRBD1 as a possible D gene (6 bases). Germline V lookup: CDR1 KGHDR, CDR2 SFDVKD. Between the trimmed V and J ends, which lost 2 bases and 2 bases, there was a span of 11 bases. The CDR3 totals 16 residues. DNA of the CDR3: TGTGCCACCAGTGATTGGGGGACATCCAACACCGGGGAGCTGTTTTTT. It is translated as CATSDWGTSNTGELFF.

The chain joins TRBV20-1 to TRBJ2-3; a possible D gene is TRBD1 (5 bases). This CDR3 is 15 amino acids long. V lost 2 bases to trimming and J lost 6 bases, with 18 bases between them. CDR1 is DFQATT and CDR2 is SNEGSKA in the germline V gene (reference sequence). The CDR3 is CSARITGHVSDTQYF. Written as DNA, the CDR3 is TGCAGTGCTAGAATAACCGGACACGTAAGCGATACGCAGTATTTT.

The rearrangement joins TRBV5-1 to TRBJ2-1; D might be TRBD1 (6 bases). Germline lookup yields CDR1 SGHRS and CDR2 YFSETQ. This CDR3 has 16 amino acids. Between the trimmed V and J ends, which lost 0 bases and 7 bases, there was a span of 17 bases. The CDR3 is CASSLAIGSGVNEQFF. The CDR3 nucleotides are TGCGCCAGCAGCTTGGCCATAGGATCAGGGGTGAATGAGCAGTTCTTC.

The chain employs TRBV10-3 and TRBJ1-4, with D possibly TRBD1 on 5 matching bases. Trimming cost V 4 bases and J 7 bases, with 13 bases left between them. CDR1 is ENHRY and CDR2 is SYGVKD in the germline V gene. This CDR3 has 14 residues. In DNA, the CDR3 is TGTGCCATCAGTGGAACCGGACATAGTGAAAAACTGTTTTTT. Residues: CAISGTGHSEKLFF.